These 11 T cell receptor beta chains originate from one sample sequenced in a study of cytomegalovirus exposure and HLA in healthy donors. PCR primers comprised 60 Vbeta and 13 Jbeta primers. The method was immunoSEQ multiplex PCR; TCRdb's version includes in-frame clones alone and lacks a portion of them. The top ten clones hold approximately 2.3% of a sample with around 100,000 clones, 70% to 85% of them seen once. Sample: PBMCs. These receptors all stem from a man aged 18 to 30 in good health and CMV-seronegative.

CDR3 in amino acids: CASSSLAGDTGELFF. In DNA form, the CDR3 reads TGTGCCAGCAGCTCTCTCGCGGGGGACACCGGGGAGCTGTTTTTT. The chain carries TRBV11-2 and TRBJ2-2; 7 bases are a match to TRBD2. V was clipped by 4 bases and J by 3 bases; unmatched bases: 5. Germline V gives CDR1 SGHAT, CDR2 FQNNGV. This CDR3 region has 15 residues. Looking up the rest from reference TRBV11-2 and TRBJ2-2 gives the full variable domain: EAGVAQSPRYKIIEKRQSVAFWCNPISGHATLYWYQQILGQGPKLLIQFQNNGVVDDSQLPKDRFSAERLKGVDSTLKIQPAKLEDSAVYLCASSSLAGDTGELFFGEGSRLTVL.

The V gene is TRBV9, the J gene TRBJ2-1; 7 positions agree with TRBD2. This CDR3 has 15 residues. The V gene's germline CDR1 is SGDLS and CDR2 YYNGEE. J gave up 3 bases and V 3 bases, and 6 bases lay outside the gene matches. This chain's CDR3 is CASSEGGGGYNEQFF. In DNA, the CDR3 is TGTGCCAGCAGCGAGGGCGGCGGGGGCTACAATGAGCAGTTCTTC. The variable domain in full, completed from reference TRBV9 and TRBJ2-1, reads DSGVTQTPKHLITATGQRVTLRCSPRSGDLSVYWYQQSLDQGLQFLIQYYNGEERAKGNILERFSAQQFPDLHSELNLSSLELGDSALYFCASSEGGGGYNEQFFGPGTRLTVL.

The chain is built from TRBV5-5 and TRBJ1-1; D perhaps matches TRBD1 (6 bases). V lost 0 bases and J lost 8, with 14 bases in between. In germline, CDR1 is SGHKS, CDR2 YYEKEE (reference sequence). The CDR3 is 14 amino acids. For the CDR3, the DNA is TGTGCCAGCAGCTTGGCCGGGGGGGCGGGGGAAGCTTTCTTT. Protein sequence: CASSLAGGAGEAFF.

This clone was seen only a few times. The chain is built from TRBV19 and TRBJ1-2, with TRBD1 as a possible D gene (6 bases). This CDR3 has 13 amino acids. The germline gives CDR1 LNHDA, CDR2 SQIVND (reference sequence). V was pared by 6 bases and J by 8 bases, with 16 bases between. In DNA, the CDR3 is TGTGCCAGTAGGGGGGGGGCCGTCGGCGGCTACACCTTC. Its translation is CASRGGAVGGYTF.

The genes are TRBV30 and TRBJ1-5; 12 bases map to TRBD1. Germline trimming cut 2 bases from V and 6 bases from J; bases unmatched to any gene: 5. Germline assignment: CDR1 GTSNPN and CDR2 SVGIG (reference sequence). The CDR3 contains 15 residues. The CDR3, as DNA: TGTGCCTGGAGTTTGGGGACAGGGGGCGGTCAGCCCCAGCATTTT. Translating gives CAWSLGTGGGQPQHF. Filled out from reference TRBV30 and TRBJ1-5, the complete variable domain reads SQTIHQWPATLVQPVGSPLSLECTVEGTSNPNLYWYRQAAGRGLQLLFYSVGIGQISSEVPQNLSASRPQDRQFILSSKKLLLSDSGFYLCAWSLGTGGGQPQHFGDGTRLSIL.

The chain is built from TRBV7-3 and TRBJ2-7; 9 bases match TRBD1. J lost 4 bases, V lost 4 bases, and 8 bases had no gene match. Germline V gene sequence: CDR1 SGHTA, CDR2 FQGTGA. The CDR3 has 15 amino acids. The CDR3 DNA reads as TGTGCCAGCAGCTCCACCGGGACAGGGATTTACGAGCAGTACTTC. Translation gives CASSSTGTGIYEQYF. Full variable domain (outside the CDR3, taken from reference TRBV7-3 and TRBJ2-7): GAGVSQTPSNKVTEKGKYVELRCDPISGHTALYWYRQSLGQGPEFLIYFQGTGAADDSGLPNDRFFAVRPEGSVSTLKIQRTERGDSAVYLCASSSTGTGIYEQYFGPGTRLTVT.

The rearrangement joins TRBV19 to TRBJ2-2; 7 bases are shared with TRBD1. Germline CDR1 and CDR2: LNHDA and SQIVND (reference sequence). The CDR3 runs to 17 residues. The V gene end was trimmed by 7 bases and the J gene end by 0 bases; junction bases not matched to a gene: 11. The CDR3 sequence: CASNRQGEPANTGELFF. The DNA of the CDR3 is TGTGCCAGTAACAGACAGGGAGAGCCGGCGAACACCGGGGAGCTGTTTTTT.

The chain has TRBV18 and TRBJ1-4; no definite D call. CDR1 KGHSH and CDR2 LQKENI come from the germline V gene. The CDR3 is 13 residues long. V was shortened by 3 bases and J by 11 bases, with 13 bases between the two germline ends. In nucleotides, the CDR3 is TGTGCCAGCTCACCCCCAGGCGGAGGGAAACTGTTTTTT. Translated, it gives CASSPPGGGKLFF.

The chain links TRBV6-5 to TRBJ1-2, with 9 bases fitting TRBD1. CDR3 size: 15 residues. CDR1 and CDR2 from the germline V gene are MNHEY and SVGAGI. V lost 6 bases, J lost 1 base, and 6 bases stayed unmatched. The CDR3 loop is CASSPGTGINYGYTF. The DNA for the CDR3 is TGTGCCAGCAGCCCCGGGACAGGGATTAACTATGGCTACACCTTC.

This clone was seen just once. The chain combines TRBV10-2 with TRBJ1-2, with 7 bases identical to TRBD1. Germline loops: CDR1 WSHSY, CDR2 SAAADI. J lost 3 bases, V lost 2 bases, and 0 bases had no gene match. The CDR3 is 13 residues long. CDR3 sequence reads: CASSEQGDYGYTF. The DNA for the CDR3 is TGCGCCAGCAGTGAGCAGGGGGACTATGGCTACACCTTC.

CDR3 bases: TGTGCCAGCAGCCAAACGGGAGTTCAGTCTCAGAGCGAGCAGTTCTTC. It specifies CASSQTGVQSQSEQFF. The chain employs TRBV14 and TRBJ2-1, with D maybe TRBD2 (6 bases). This CDR3 comprises 16 residues. The germline gives CDR1 SGHDN, CDR2 FVKESK. Trimming stripped 2 bases from V and 10 bases from J, with 21 bases between. Variable domain in full (rest from reference TRBV14 and TRBJ2-1): EAGVTQFPSHSVIEKGQTVTLRCDPISGHDNLYWYRRVMGKEIKFLLHFVKESKQDESGMPNNRFLAERTGGTYSTLKVQPAELEDSGVYFCASSQTGVQSQSEQFFGPGTRLTVL.